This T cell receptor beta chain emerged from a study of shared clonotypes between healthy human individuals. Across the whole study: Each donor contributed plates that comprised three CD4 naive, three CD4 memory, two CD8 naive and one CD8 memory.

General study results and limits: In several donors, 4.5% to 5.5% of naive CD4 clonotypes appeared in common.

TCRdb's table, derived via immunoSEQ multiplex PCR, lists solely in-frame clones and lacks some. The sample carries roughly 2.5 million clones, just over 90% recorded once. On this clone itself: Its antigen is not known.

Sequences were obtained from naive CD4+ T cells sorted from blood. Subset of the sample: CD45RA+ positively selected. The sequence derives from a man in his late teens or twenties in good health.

CDR3 region: CASSLSGAADTDTQYF. The CDR3 DNA reads TGTGCCAGCAGCTTGAGCGGGGCCGCAGACACAGATACGCAGTATTTT. V gene TRBV5-4 combines with J gene TRBJ2-3, with 7 bases aligning to TRBD2. Losses at the gene ends were 1 base for V and 2 bases for J; bases not matched to a gene: 7. CDR1 SGHNT and CDR2 YYREEE come from the germline V gene (reference sequence). CDR3 length: 16 residues. The full variable domain, with the rest looked up from reference TRBV5-4 and TRBJ2-3, is ETGVTQSPTHLIKTRGQQVTLRCSSQSGHNTVSWYQQALGQGPQFIFQYYREEENGRGNFPPRFSGLQFPNYSSELNVNALELDDSALYLCASSLSGAADTDTQYFGPGTRLTVL.